This entry lists 10 T cell receptor beta chains sequenced from one sample in a study of untreated major depressive disorder. The table came from immunoSEQ multiplex PCR; TCRdb's copy has only in-frame clones and leaves some out. The data show 20,000 to 25,000 clones, around 87% seen once. The sequenced material came from CD4+ T cells from PBMCs. The receptors were gathered from a woman aged 25 to 39 in good health.

The chain couples TRBV28 to TRBJ1-1; 8 positions match TRBD1. Germline V gene data show CDR1 as MDHEN and CDR2 as SYDVKM. The CDR3 consists of 16 residues. V shed 6 bases, J shed 4 bases, and the junction held 13 bases outside the gene matches. The CDR3 region is CASRVLTGGSGTEAFF. The CDR3 DNA sequence: TGTGCCAGCAGGGTTCTCACAGGGGGTTCGGGCACTGAAGCTTTCTTT.

The rearrangement joins TRBV21-1 to TRBJ1-1. TRBV21-1 represents a pseudogene. The CDR3 runs to 19 residues. The CDR3 protein is CASSNFPGGKGGRGTEAFF. In DNA, the CDR3 is TGTGCCAGCAGCAATTTCCCCGGGGGGAAAGGGGGGCGAGGCACTGAAGCTTTCTTT.

This clone was found once. The chain couples TRBV7-9 to TRBJ2-3; 7 nucleotides match TRBD1. The CDR3 totals 14 residues. J gave up 2 bases and V 5 bases, and 4 bases lay outside the gene matches. The germline CDR1 and CDR2 sequences are SEHNR and FQNEAQ (reference sequence). The CDR3 sequence is CASSRDSPTDTQYF. The CDR3 DNA reads TGTGCCAGCAGCCGGGACAGTCCCACAGATACGCAGTATTTT.

The genes are TRBV7-8 and TRBJ1-5; D is possibly TRBD1 (5 bases). With 1 base removed from V and 6 bases from J, the gap between germline ends came to 10 bases. This CDR3 contains 14 residues. Germline V CDR1 and CDR2: SGHVS, FQNEAQ. CDR3 amino acids: CASSLGGGAQPQHF. The CDR3 DNA follows: TGTGCCAGCAGCTTAGGGGGGGGTGCTCAGCCCCAGCATTTT.

The chain is built from TRBV27 and TRBJ2-6, with TRBD1 matching 8 bases. Germline trimming cut 5 bases from V and 3 bases from J; bases unmatched to any gene: 3. Germline lookup yields CDR1 MNHEY and CDR2 SMNVEV (reference sequence). CDR3 size: 15 residues. The CDR3 here is CASSRQGNGANVLTF. DNA of the CDR3: TGTGCCAGCAGTAGACAGGGGAATGGGGCCAACGTCCTGACTTTC.

The V gene is TRBV10-3, the J gene TRBJ1-5; D is uncertain. Per germline, CDR1 ENHRY and CDR2 SYGVKD. The CDR3 consists of 16 residues. Trimming cost V 4 bases and J 3 bases, with 16 bases left between them. DNA of the CDR3: TGTGCCATCAGTGCGAGATTGAGCGATTCCAATCAGCCCCAGCATTTT. It encodes CAISARLSDSNQPQHF.

The chain has TRBV14 and TRBJ2-7; 11 positions agree with TRBD2. Losses at the gene ends were 4 bases for V and 7 bases for J; bases not matched to a gene: 6. This CDR3 comprises 14 residues. The germline V gene encodes CDR1 SGHDN and CDR2 FVKESK. The CDR3 spells CASSPLAGGLEQYF. The DNA for the CDR3 is TGTGCCAGCAGCCCTCTAGCGGGGGGTTTGGAGCAGTACTTC.

This clone was observed a single time. The rearrangement joins TRBV15 to TRBJ1-2; D is perhaps TRBD1 (5 bases). The CDR3 is 16 residues long. V was pared by 2 bases and J by 5 bases, with 18 bases between. CDR1 and CDR2 (germline): LNHNV, YYDKDF (reference sequence). CDR3 in DNA: TGTGCCACCAGCAGATACTCCTTTATTGACAGTTATGGCTACACCTTC. This sequence encodes CATSRYSFIDSYGYTF.

This clone was detected once. V is TRBV9 and J is TRBJ2-7; 9 bases map to TRBD1. From germline, CDR1 is SGDLS and CDR2 YYNGEE. Losses at the gene ends were 4 bases for V and 6 bases for J; bases not matched to a gene: 5. The CDR3 is made up of 13 amino acids. CDR3 loop: CASSIGTGSEQYF. The CDR3 nucleotides read TGTGCCAGCAGCATCGGGACAGGGAGCGAGCAGTACTTC.

The DNA of the CDR3 is TGTGCCAGCAGTATTTTGCCGCGGGTAAGGGGCGGCTACACCTTC. This sequence encodes CASSILPRVRGGYTF. The rearrangement uses TRBV6-6 and TRBJ1-2; the D gene is possibly TRBD1 (5 bases). The V and J ends lost 5 bases and 8 bases respectively, with 21 bases between them. Germline CDR1 and CDR2: MNHNY and SVGAGI (reference sequence). The CDR3 has 15 residues.